These 18 T cell receptor beta chains were all obtained from the same sample, sequenced in a study of shared clonotypes between healthy human individuals (dated by TCRdb to 2019 to 2021). Library preparation was by the immunoSEQ multiplex PCR assay. TCRdb obtained this table from immuneACCESS and retained in-frame rearrangements with V and J assigned. These tables miss some clones; where compared with another copy, unresolved V genes account for less than half of the shortfall, and the remainder is unexplained. This sample lists some 2 million clones; roughly 94% were detected once. 1% to 1.5% of the sample belongs to the ten largest clones. CD8 naive samples were obtained by positive selection for CCR7 among CD45RO-negative cells, yielding a CD45RA+CCR7+ population from which TemRA cells were excluded. The source material was naive CD8+ T cells sorted from blood. What the cell subset or site label conveys for this sample: CD45RA+CCR7+. The origin of the receptors is a man in his late teens or twenties in good health.

The V gene is TRBV19, the J gene TRBJ2-7, with a possible D match to TRBD1 (6 bases). From germline, CDR1 is LNHDA and CDR2 SQIVND (reference sequence). With 5 bases removed from V and 4 bases from J, the gap between germline ends came to 12 bases. This CDR3 contains 13 residues. CDR3 DNA sequence: TGTGCCAGTAGTTCCCGGGACAAGTACGAGCAGTACTTC. Residues: CASSSRDKYEQYF. Full variable domain (missing parts from reference TRBV19 and TRBJ2-7): DGGITQSPKYLFRKEGQNVTLSCEQNLNHDAMYWYRQDPGQGLRLIYYSQIVNDFQKGDIAEGYSVSREKKESFPLTVTSAQKNPTAFYLCASSSRDKYEQYFGPGTRLTVT.

The CDR3 region is CASGLARASWNQPQHF. CDR3 in DNA: TGTGCTAGTGGTTTGGCAAGGGCCTCCTGGAATCAGCCCCAGCATTTT. The chain is built from TRBV12-5 and TRBJ1-5; no clear D gene. V shed 1 base and J shed 4 bases, with 14 bases lying between them. Per the germline V gene, CDR1 is LGHNT and CDR2 is FRNRAP. The CDR3 is made up of 16 amino acids.

The chain carries TRBV4-1 and TRBJ2-7; 8 bases align to TRBD2. The CDR3 extends over 14 amino acids. The junction had 7 bases not matched to a gene; V was cut back by 4 bases and J by 5 bases. Germline loops: CDR1 MGHRA, CDR2 YSYEKL. In DNA form, the CDR3 reads TGCGCCAGCAGCCCGGGGGGGCCTTTCGACGAGCAGTACTTC. This codes for CASSPGGPFDEQYF.

V is TRBV28 and J is TRBJ2-7; the D gene is possibly TRBD1 (6 bases). The V end lost 5 bases, the J end lost 0 bases, and 14 bases lay between the germline ends. This CDR3 has 15 amino acids. Germline CDR1 MDHEN, CDR2 SYDVKM. DNA of the CDR3: TGTGCCAGCAGTCCGTGGACAGAATTCTCCTACGAGCAGTACTTC. This encodes CASSPWTEFSYEQYF.

The CDR3 DNA is TGTGCCAGCAGCGATGGGACAGGGGACGACGAGCAGTACTTC. Encoded protein: CASSDGTGDDEQYF. V and J are TRBV9 and TRBJ2-7, with TRBD1 matching 10 bases. CDR3 length: 14 residues. Germline V gives CDR1 SGDLS, CDR2 YYNGEE. J was trimmed by 5 bases and V by 3 bases; bases with no gene match: 5.

This chain links TRBV30 with TRBJ2-3; TRBD2 matches 10 bases. Germline trimming cut 5 bases from V and 3 bases from J; bases unmatched to any gene: 5. The germline V gene has CDR1 GTSNPN and CDR2 SVGIG (reference sequence). The CDR3 covers 14 residues. CDR3 sequence (DNA): TGTGCCTGGGCTAGCGGGAGTGTGACAGATACGCAGTATTTT. The encoded protein is CAWASGSVTDTQYF.

This chain links TRBV10-3 with TRBJ2-2; a possible D gene is TRBD2 (5 bases). The germline gives CDR1 ENHRY, CDR2 SYGVKD. The germline V and J ends were trimmed by 2 bases and 1 base, with 8 bases remaining between them. This CDR3 spans 15 amino acids. Written as DNA, the CDR3 is TGTGCCATCAGTGAGCACGGGGTGAACACCGGGGAGCTGTTTTTT. Residues: CAISEHGVNTGELFF.

This chain joins TRBV4-3 and TRBJ2-1, with 7 bases lining up with TRBD1. The V and J ends lost 0 bases and 4 bases, in that order; junction bases with no gene match: 6. The CDR3 has 16 residues. In germline, CDR1 is LGHNA, CDR2 YSLEER. The CDR3 loop reads CASSQDLVTGYNEQFF. CDR3 DNA sequence: TGCGCCAGCAGCCAAGATCTTGTGACAGGGTACAATGAGCAGTTCTTC.

The rearrangement joins TRBV27 to TRBJ2-2; D might be TRBD2 (6 bases). Trimming took off 11 bases at V and 3 bases at J, with 19 bases between the two ends. Germline V gene data show CDR1 as MNHEY and CDR2 as SMNVEV (reference sequence). This CDR3 is 15 amino acids long. For the CDR3, the DNA is TGTGCCCCCCTACGTAGATGGGGGGACACCGGGGAGCTGTTTTTT. It codes for CAPLRRWGDTGELFF.

The CDR3 region is CASSQDFGQGTDTQYF. The CDR3 coding sequence is TGCGCCAGCAGCCAAGATTTCGGACAGGGCACAGATACGCAGTATTTT. This chain joins TRBV4-3 and TRBJ2-3, with 7 bases that match TRBD1. The V gene end was trimmed by 0 bases and the J gene end by 1 base; junction bases not matched to a gene: 4. This CDR3 spans 16 amino acids. The germline V gene has CDR1 LGHNA and CDR2 YSLEER.

There are a few counts of this clone. The gene calls are TRBV29-1 and TRBJ1-1; a weak D match, TRBD1 (6 bases). Germline CDR1 is SQVTM and CDR2 is ANQGSEA. The CDR3 runs to 12 residues. The V gene lost 3 bases and the J gene lost 3 bases, with 8 bases spanning the gap. The chain's CDR3 is CSVDYRDTEAFF. The DNA of the CDR3 is TGCAGCGTTGATTACAGGGACACTGAAGCTTTCTTT. Complete variable domain (other parts from reference TRBV29-1 and TRBJ1-1): SAVISQKPSRDICQRGTSLTIQCQVDSQVTMMFWYRQQPGQSLTLIATANQGSEATYESGFVIDKFPISRPNLTFSTLTVSNMSPEDSSIYLCSVDYRDTEAFFGQGTRLTVV.

The chain links TRBV9 to TRBJ1-5; D not resolved. The CDR3 spans 14 residues. V gave up 2 bases and J gave up 5 bases, with 11 bases separating them. Germline V gene data show CDR1 as SGDLS and CDR2 as YYNGEE. The CDR3 region is CASSVRDGDQPQHF. CDR3 DNA: TGTGCCAGCAGCGTGAGGGATGGCGATCAGCCCCAGCATTTT.

The rearrangement uses TRBV7-2 and TRBJ2-5; D is perhaps TRBD1 (6 bases). V lost 2 bases to trimming and J lost 5 bases, with 12 bases between them. Germline values: CDR1 SGHTA, CDR2 FQGNSA. CDR3 size: 14 residues. The CDR3 sequence: CASSLSRGLETQYF. CDR3 bases: TGTGCCAGCAGCTTATCCAGGGGATTGGAGACCCAGTACTTC.

The chain couples TRBV10-3 to TRBJ2-2; the match to TRBD1 covers 10 bases. CDR3 length: 20 residues. The V and J ends lost 6 bases and 0 bases, in that order; junction bases with no gene match: 16. CDR1 is ENHRY, CDR2 SYGVKD, per germline. This chain's CDR3 is CAISNPGTGANVANTGELFF. CDR3 nucleotides: TGTGCCATCAGCAACCCCGGGACAGGGGCCAACGTGGCGAACACCGGGGAGCTGTTTTTT.

This clone came up once. The chain joins TRBV7-6 to TRBJ2-2; the D is unclear. The CDR3 spans 15 residues. CDR1 is SGHVS and CDR2 is FNYEAQ in the germline V gene. The V end was cut by 1 base, the J end by 6 bases, with 12 bases between. CDR3 nucleotides: TGTGCCAGCAGCTTAGGCAGTCTAGGTGCCGGGGAGCTGTTTTTT. Translated: CASSLGSLGAGELFF. The whole variable domain, remainder taken from reference TRBV7-6 and TRBJ2-2, is GAGVSQSPRYKVTKRGQDVALRCDPISGHVSLYWYRQALGQGPEFLTYFNYEAQQDKSGLPNDRFSAERPEGSISTLTIQRTEQRDSAMYRCASSLGSLGAGELFFGEGSRLTVL.

The chain is built from TRBV5-6 and TRBJ1-1; 7 bases fit TRBD1. The CDR3 is made up of 13 amino acids. Germline CDR1 reads SGHDT; CDR2 reads YYEEEE. J lost 6 bases, V lost 4 bases, and 6 bases had no gene match. The CDR3 DNA reads TGTGCCAGCAGCCTGGGACAGATCGCTGAAGCTTTCTTT. This gives the protein CASSLGQIAEAFF.

The J gene is TRBJ1-1, the V gene TRBV28; perhaps TRBD1 as D (5 bases). The V and J ends lost 4 bases and 0 bases respectively, with 12 bases between them. The CDR3 has 15 residues. The germline V gene has CDR1 MDHEN and CDR2 SYDVKM. The chain's CDR3 is CASSYDSNLNTEAFF. The CDR3 region has the DNA TGTGCCAGCAGTTATGACAGCAACTTGAACACTGAAGCTTTCTTT. Full variable domain (rest looked up from reference TRBV28 and TRBJ1-1): DVKVTQSSRYLVKRTGEKVFLECVQDMDHENMFWYRQDPGLGLRLIYFSYDVKMKEKGDIPEGYSVSREKKERFSLILESASTNQTSMYLCASSYDSNLNTEAFFGQGTRLTVV.

The rearrangement joins TRBV7-8 to TRBJ2-7; maybe TRBD1 (6 bases). CDR1 is SGHVS and CDR2 is FQNEAQ in the germline V gene. V lost 6 bases and J 4 bases, leaving 16 bases between the germline ends. The CDR3 has 14 residues. As DNA, the CDR3 is TGTGCCAGCAGTTATTGGGGGCCCGAGTACGAGCAGTACTTC. Translation gives CASSYWGPEYEQYF. Full variable domain (missing parts from reference TRBV7-8 and TRBJ2-7): GAGVSQSPRYKVAKRGQDVALRCDPISGHVSLFWYQQALGQGPEFLTYFQNEAQLDKSGLPSDRFFAERPEGSVSTLKIQRTQQEDSAVYLCASSYWGPEYEQYFGPGTRLTVT.